The 12 T cell receptor beta chains reported below all come from one sample, sequenced in a study of OX40 agonist ivuxolimab in advanced cancers. The table came from immunoSEQ multiplex PCR; TCRdb's copy has only in-frame clones and leaves some out. The sample lists some 55,000 clones, approximately 80% occurring once. Sequenced here: CD4+ or CD8+ T cells sorted from blood, sampled in a trial of the OX40 agonist ivuxolimab. These receptors came from an adult with an advanced solid tumor such as melanoma, head and neck, liver or kidney cancer.

The V and J genes are TRBV5-4 and TRBJ2-1; D remains ambiguous. V was pared by 6 bases and J by 0 bases, with 16 bases between. The CDR3 extends over 16 amino acids. Germline assignment: CDR1 SGHNT and CDR2 YYREEE (reference sequence). CDR3: CASTPDPGSSYNEQFF. CDR3 coding DNA: TGTGCCAGCACCCCAGATCCGGGTTCCTCCTACAATGAGCAGTTCTTC. The variable domain in full, completed from reference TRBV5-4 and TRBJ2-1, reads ETGVTQSPTHLIKTRGQQVTLRCSSQSGHNTVSWYQQALGQGPQFIFQYYREEENGRGNFPPRFSGLQFPNYSSELNVNALELDDSALYLCASTPDPGSSYNEQFFGPGTRLTVL.

The chain uses TRBV5-1 and TRBJ2-7; TRBD2 might be the D (6 bases). The germline V and J ends were trimmed by 6 bases and 3 bases, with 19 bases remaining between them. CDR1 is SGHRS and CDR2 is YFSETQ in the germline V gene. The CDR3 runs 15 residues. This CDR3 is CASTPDTGGYYEQYF. CDR3 nucleotide sequence: TGCGCCAGCACCCCCGACACTGGGGGGTACTACGAGCAGTACTTC.

J is TRBJ2-6 and V is TRBV7-6; 10 bases fit TRBD2. Germline CDR1 reads SGHVS; CDR2 reads FNYEAQ. This CDR3 comprises 21 residues. J was trimmed by 0 bases and V by 0 bases; bases with no gene match: 11. CDR3 DNA: TGTGCCAGCAGCTTAGCGCCGGGGACTAGCGCGCCAAGCTCTGGGGCCAACGTCCTGACTTTC. Protein product: CASSLAPGTSAPSSGANVLTF. Based on the CDR3 plus reference TRBV7-6 and TRBJ2-6, the full variable domain is GAGVSQSPRYKVTKRGQDVALRCDPISGHVSLYWYRQALGQGPEFLTYFNYEAQQDKSGLPNDRFSAERPEGSISTLTIQRTEQRDSAMYRCASSLAPGTSAPSSGANVLTFGAGSRLTVL.

This chain joins TRBV4-2 and TRBJ1-1; no definite D call. The germline V gene encodes CDR1 LGHNA and CDR2 YNFKEQ. This CDR3 region has 16 residues. Trimming shortened V by 4 bases and J by 4 bases, and 19 bases separated the two germline ends. CDR3 nucleotides: TGTGCCAGCAGCCCCCGGGCAGTGCGCAGTGGCACTGAAGCTTTCTTT. It translates to CASSPRAVRSGTEAFF.

The chain employs TRBV6-5 and TRBJ1-1; a weak D match, TRBD1 (6 bases). The CDR3 totals 11 residues. Trimming took off 11 bases at V and 1 base at J, with 8 bases between the two ends. Germline CDR1 MNHEY, CDR2 SVGAGI. The CDR3 DNA is TGTGCCGCACAGGGGAACACTGAAGCTTTCTTT. Translated: CAAQGNTEAFF.

V and J are TRBV6-6 and TRBJ1-2, with a tentative D call TRBD1 (5 bases). Germline assignment: CDR1 MNHNY and CDR2 SVGAGI (reference sequence). Trimming removed 2 bases from V and 4 bases from J, with 11 bases in between. The CDR3 is 14 amino acids. CDR3 residues: CASSYAKGTYGYTF. The DNA for the CDR3 is TGTGCCAGCAGTTACGCCAAGGGGACCTATGGCTACACCTTC.

The CDR3 region has the DNA TGTGCCAGCTCCAGGGAGACAGGCACTGAAGCTTTCTTT. Translated: CASSRETGTEAFF. The V and J genes are TRBV18 and TRBJ1-1; a possible D gene is TRBD1 (6 bases). The CDR3 contains 13 residues. V shed 6 bases and J shed 4 bases, with 12 bases lying between them. Looked up from germline, CDR1 is KGHSH and CDR2 is LQKENI.

This clone was detected only once. CDR3 loop: CASSQVVPGTGAEKLFF. The CDR3 nucleotides read TGTGCCAGCAGCCAAGTGGTCCCAGGGACAGGGGCTGAAAAACTGTTTTTT. This chain connects TRBV4-2 to TRBJ1-4, with 10 bases that match TRBD1. The CDR3 is 17 amino acids. Trimming cost V 1 base and J 7 bases; bases outside gene matches: 9. Germline V gives CDR1 LGHNA, CDR2 YNFKEQ.

This clone occurred a few times. The gene calls are TRBV5-6 and TRBJ1-2; 7 nucleotides agree with TRBD1. V shed 0 bases, J shed 0 bases, and the junction held 8 bases outside the gene matches. CDR1 and CDR2 from the germline V gene are SGHDT and YYEEEE. The CDR3 loop spans 17 amino acids. DNA for the CDR3: TGTGCCAGCAGCTTGGTAGGGGGCGGACCTCCTAACTATGGCTACACCTTC. Protein: CASSLVGGGPPNYGYTF.

The chain recombines TRBV6-5 with TRBJ2-5; D gene ambiguous. The length of the CDR3 is 15 residues. Trimming stripped 0 bases from V and 1 base from J, with 9 bases between. Germline V gene data show CDR1 as MNHEY and CDR2 as SVGAGI. DNA of the CDR3: TGTGCCAGCAGTTACTCGGGCCGGGCCCAAGAGACCCAGTACTTC. Its protein is CASSYSGRAQETQYF.

The CDR3 protein is CAWGSGRAYNEQFF. CDR3 nucleotides: TGTGCCTGGGGGAGCGGGAGGGCCTACAATGAGCAGTTCTTC. The V gene is TRBV30, the J gene TRBJ2-1, with 10 bases matching TRBD2. The CDR3 runs 14 residues. The V segment lost 5 bases and the J segment 2 bases; nucleotides outside the gene matches: 3. CDR1 GTSNPN and CDR2 SVGIG come from the germline V gene (reference sequence).

This CDR3 reads CASSIPTSGRSGGELFF. The CDR3 coding sequence is TGTGCCAGTAGTATCCCGACTAGCGGCCGATCGGGCGGGGAGCTGTTTTTT. V is TRBV19 and J is TRBJ2-2; 9 bases agree with TRBD2. V gave up 3 bases and J gave up 7 bases; unmatched junction bases: 12. Germline values: CDR1 LNHDA, CDR2 SQIVND (reference sequence). The CDR3 totals 17 residues.